One sample yielded the 32 T cell receptor beta chains listed below, sequenced in a study of cytomegalovirus exposure and HLA in healthy donors. The PCR was carried out with 60 Vbeta primers and 13 Jbeta primers. Assay: immunoSEQ multiplex PCR; the TCRdb copy retains only in-frame clones and omits some. Counted here are about 140,000 clones, about three quarters occurring once; the ten biggest clones make up under 4.5%. Source material: PBMCs. The source is a man younger than 30 in good health and CMV-seronegative.

This chain joins TRBV14 and TRBJ2-1; D not certain. Trimming pared 1 base from V and 2 bases from J, leaving 9 bases between. This CDR3 is built from 15 residues. Germline loops: CDR1 SGHDN, CDR2 FVKESK. For the CDR3, the DNA is TGTGCCAGCAGCCAAGGTCAGGCGCCCTACAATGAGCAGTTCTTC. Amino acid sequence: CASSQGQAPYNEQFF.

V usage is TRBV7-8 and J usage is TRBJ2-1, with D perhaps TRBD1 (5 bases). Germline V gene sequence: CDR1 SGHVS, CDR2 FQNEAQ. The V gene lost 2 bases and the J gene lost 6 bases, with 14 bases spanning the gap. The CDR3 has 15 residues. The CDR3 coding sequence is TGTGCCAGCAGCTTATTTTCCGGGCAGGGCAATGAGCAGTTCTTC. Translating gives CASSLFSGQGNEQFF.

The genes are TRBV28 and TRBJ2-7, with 14 positions matching TRBD2. CDR3 length: 15 amino acids. Germline loops: CDR1 MDHEN, CDR2 SYDVKM. V lost 4 bases to trimming and J lost 7 bases; unmatched junction nucleotides: 6. CDR3 protein: CASSSRLAGGEEQYF. In DNA form, the CDR3 reads TGTGCCAGCAGTTCCAGACTAGCGGGAGGGGAAGAGCAGTACTTC.

CDR3 loop: CASSSIRQGATDTQYF. For the CDR3, the DNA is TGTGCCAGCAGTTCAATCCGACAGGGCGCCACAGATACGCAGTATTTT. V is TRBV6-5 and J is TRBJ2-3, with 7 bases that match TRBD1. CDR3 length equals 16 residues. J was trimmed by 2 bases and V by 4 bases; bases with no gene match: 9. The V gene's germline CDR1 is MNHEY and CDR2 SVGAGI.

This clone was seen a single time. V gene TRBV2 combines with J gene TRBJ1-1; 8 nucleotides match TRBD1. CDR3 length: 12 residues. CDR1 is SNHLY and CDR2 is FYNNEI in the germline V gene. Trimming took 6 bases from V and 3 from J; bases not matched to a gene: 0. The CDR3 region is CASRDRDTEAFF. CDR3 DNA sequence: TGTGCCAGCAGGGACAGGGACACTGAAGCTTTCTTT.

The gene calls are TRBV7-9 and TRBJ2-7, with D perhaps TRBD2 (5 bases). V was cut by 7 bases and J by 4 bases, with 14 bases left in between. CDR3 size: 13 residues. CDR1 SEHNR and CDR2 FQNEAQ come from the germline V gene (reference sequence). Here the CDR3 DNA reads TGTGCCAGCAACGCAGGCGGGTCTTACGAGCAGTACTTC. It translates to CASNAGGSYEQYF.

The sample holds a few counts of this clone. The CDR3 sequence: CASSPSGTGSNSPLHF. The CDR3 nucleotides are TGTGCCAGCAGCCCGTCCGGGACAGGGAGTAATTCACCCCTCCACTTT. The chain recombines TRBV7-9 with TRBJ1-6; 9 bases agree with TRBD1. Germline V CDR1 and CDR2: SEHNR, FQNEAQ (reference sequence). Trimming removed 5 bases from V and 6 bases from J; junction bases left unmatched: 8. There are 16 residues in the CDR3.

The gene calls are TRBV14 and TRBJ1-1, with TRBD1 matching over 12 bases. The CDR3 has 16 amino acids. V dropped 3 bases and J dropped 0; count of bases not matched to a gene: 2. The germline CDR1 and CDR2 sequences are SGHDN and FVKESK. CDR3 DNA: TGTGCCAGCAGCCACGGGACAGGGGGCTTGAACACTGAAGCTTTCTTT. It codes for CASSHGTGGLNTEAFF.

The chain has TRBV11-2 and TRBJ2-1; 10 bases match TRBD2. Germline V gene lookup returns CDR1 SGHAT and CDR2 FQNNGV. The CDR3 totals 18 residues. The V segment lost 1 base and the J segment 4 bases; nucleotides outside the gene matches: 10. The CDR3 sequence is CASSLVLSSGGPYNEQFF. CDR3 nucleotide sequence: TGTGCCAGCAGCTTAGTTCTTTCTAGCGGGGGCCCTTACAATGAGCAGTTCTTC.

The rearrangement joins TRBV28 to TRBJ1-4, with D tentatively TRBD1 (6 bases). The CDR3 extends over 14 amino acids. The germline V and J ends were trimmed by 5 bases and 7 bases, with 14 bases remaining between them. Germline CDR1 MDHEN, CDR2 SYDVKM. As DNA, the CDR3 is TGTGCCAGCAGTCAGGGGATTCGGGGTGAAAAACTGTTTTTT. It yields the protein CASSQGIRGEKLFF.

The chain combines TRBV7-6 with TRBJ2-2, with 8 positions matching TRBD1. CDR3 length: 13 residues. Germline CDR1 SGHVS, CDR2 FNYEAQ. V shed 5 bases and J 6 bases; nucleotides not matched to a gene: 2. The DNA of the CDR3 is TGTGCCAGCAGCCAGACAGGGGCCGGGGAGCTGTTTTTT. As protein: CASSQTGAGELFF.

This sequence joins TRBV30 and TRBJ1-4, with D maybe TRBD1 (5 bases). There are 12 residues in the CDR3. Germline CDR1 is GTSNPN and CDR2 is SVGIG (reference sequence). With 5 bases removed from V and 8 bases from J, the gap between germline ends came to 12 bases. The CDR3 here is CAWGTGGEKLFF. DNA of the CDR3: TGTGCCTGGGGTACCGGGGGAGAAAAACTGTTTTTT. The whole variable domain, remainder taken from reference TRBV30 and TRBJ1-4, is SQTIHQWPATLVQPVGSPLSLECTVEGTSNPNLYWYRQAAGRGLQLLFYSVGIGQISSEVPQNLSASRPQDRQFILSSKKLLLSDSGFYLCAWGTGGEKLFFGSGTQLSVL.

This rearrangement joins TRBV18 to TRBJ1-1; TRBD1 agrees at 8 bases. The CDR3 covers 15 residues. V lost 4 bases and J lost 3; bases outside the gene matches: 7. Looked up from germline, CDR1 is KGHSH and CDR2 is LQKENI. The CDR3 reads CASSRQTGGDTEAFF. The CDR3 DNA reads as TGTGCCAGCTCACGCCAAACAGGGGGGGACACTGAAGCTTTCTTT.

This clone turned up a few times. V and J are TRBV5-1 and TRBJ2-2, with 10 bases identical to TRBD1. Per the germline V gene, CDR1 is SGHRS and CDR2 is YFSETQ. The CDR3 is 15 residues long. After removal of 6 bases from V and 4 bases from J, the junction contained 6 bases not matched to a gene. The CDR3 region is CASIPGQGRTGELFF. DNA for the CDR3: TGCGCCAGCATCCCGGGACAGGGGCGCACCGGGGAGCTGTTTTTT.

This sequence joins TRBV30 and TRBJ1-5, with no clear D. CDR3 length equals 13 residues. Germline values: CDR1 GTSNPN, CDR2 SVGIG (reference sequence). Trimming cost V 5 bases and J 4 bases, with 12 bases left between them. The CDR3 spells CAWSRSSNQPQHF. CDR3 bases: TGTGCCTGGTCGAGGTCTTCAAATCAGCCCCAGCATTTT.

The CDR3 region is CASRRTGTGGEKLFF. In nucleotides, the CDR3 is TGTGCCAGCAGGAGAACCGGGACAGGAGGGGAAAAACTGTTTTTT. V and J are TRBV2 and TRBJ1-4; 8 nucleotides match TRBD1. Germline loops: CDR1 SNHLY, CDR2 FYNNEI. The CDR3 covers 15 residues. V gave up 6 bases and J gave up 8 bases; unmatched junction bases: 11.

The V and J genes are TRBV19 and TRBJ1-1; TRBD1 matches at 7 bases. Germline V lookup: CDR1 LNHDA, CDR2 SQIVND (reference sequence). Trimming cost V 3 bases and J 5 bases; bases outside gene matches: 6. The CDR3 has 14 amino acids. The CDR3 loop is CASSMVEGATEAFF. As DNA, the CDR3 is TGTGCCAGTAGTATGGTGGAGGGGGCGACTGAAGCTTTCTTT.

V is TRBV19 and J is TRBJ1-5; D might be TRBD1 (6 bases). The germline V and J ends were trimmed by 6 bases and 1 base, with 10 bases remaining between them. The V gene's germline CDR1 is LNHDA and CDR2 SQIVND (reference sequence). This CDR3 is built from 14 residues. CDR3 loop: CASRDSLSNQPQHF. The CDR3 region has the DNA TGTGCCAGTAGGGACAGTTTAAGCAATCAGCCCCAGCATTTT.

The genes are TRBV7-8 and TRBJ1-2; 9 nucleotides match TRBD1. The J segment lost 4 bases and the V segment lost 1 base, leaving 4 bases of the junction unmatched. The CDR3 runs to 15 residues. CDR1 is SGHVS, CDR2 FQNEAQ, per germline. This CDR3 is CASSLVAGQGYGYTF. The DNA of the CDR3 is TGTGCCAGCAGCTTAGTGGCGGGACAGGGCTATGGCTACACCTTC. Based on the CDR3 plus reference TRBV7-8 and TRBJ1-2, the full variable domain is GAGVSQSPRYKVAKRGQDVALRCDPISGHVSLFWYQQALGQGPEFLTYFQNEAQLDKSGLPSDRFFAERPEGSVSTLKIQRTQQEDSAVYLCASSLVAGQGYGYTFGSGTRLTVV.

The chain has TRBV9 and TRBJ2-3; 11 nucleotides align to TRBD2. CDR1 is SGDLS and CDR2 is YYNGEE in the germline V gene. The CDR3 contains 18 residues. V shed 0 bases, J shed 2 bases, and the junction held 8 bases outside the gene matches. In DNA form, the CDR3 reads TGTGCCAGCAGCGTAGAAGTCGCTAGCGGGGGGTCCACAGATACGCAGTATTTT. Residues: CASSVEVASGGSTDTQYF.

The chain has TRBV14 and TRBJ2-6, with D perhaps matching TRBD1 (5 bases). CDR3 size: 20 residues. V lost 4 bases, J lost 1 base, and 23 bases lay in between. The V gene's germline CDR1 is SGHDN and CDR2 FVKESK. In DNA form, the CDR3 reads TGTGCCAGCAGCCCCCACCCCCAGGGAAGGCGGTGGTCTGGGGCCAACGTCCTGACTTTC. Translated: CASSPHPQGRRWSGANVLTF.

J is TRBJ1-6 and V is TRBV11-3, with D maybe TRBD1 (5 bases). CDR3 length: 13 residues. CDR1 is SGHNT and CDR2 is YENEEA in the germline V gene. V dropped 5 bases and J dropped 7 bases, with 9 bases sitting between them. The CDR3 is CASSPRQNSPLHF. CDR3 coding DNA: TGTGCCAGCAGCCCCCGACAGAATTCACCCCTCCACTTT.

The rearrangement joins TRBV10-2 to TRBJ1-5; D uncertain. The CDR3 spans 13 residues. Germline CDR1 reads WSHSY; CDR2 reads SAAADI. Trimming removed 7 bases from V and 2 bases from J, with 9 bases in between. CDR3 sequence reads: CASTGKGNQPQHF. In DNA form, the CDR3 reads TGCGCCAGCACGGGGAAGGGCAATCAGCCCCAGCATTTT.

J is TRBJ2-7 and V is TRBV11-3; no firm D call. With 5 bases removed from V and 3 bases from J, the gap between germline ends came to 14 bases. Germline CDR1 is SGHNT and CDR2 is YENEEA. The CDR3 consists of 14 residues. CDR3 in DNA: TGTGCCAGCAGCCCTGGCGACTCCGGCTACGAGCAGTACTTC. It codes for CASSPGDSGYEQYF.

In its sample, this clone was seen a few times. CDR3 amino acids: CSTFGGANYGYTF. The CDR3 DNA reads as TGCAGCACGTTCGGCGGAGCTAACTATGGCTACACCTTC. The chain employs TRBV29-1 and TRBJ1-2; no clear D. Germline CDR1 and CDR2: SQVTM and ANQGSEA. Trimming shortened V by 8 bases and J by 0 bases, and 13 bases separated the two germline ends. The length of the CDR3 is 13 residues.

The chain is built from TRBV28 and TRBJ2-3; TRBD2 agrees at 10 bases. This CDR3 contains 15 residues. The J segment lost 2 bases and the V segment lost 5 bases, leaving 4 bases of the junction unmatched. The V gene's germline CDR1 is MDHEN and CDR2 SYDVKM. The CDR3 sequence is CASSPSGGDTDTQYF. In nucleotides, the CDR3 is TGTGCCAGCAGTCCTAGCGGGGGAGACACAGATACGCAGTATTTT.

This chain connects TRBV27 to TRBJ1-1; D is perhaps TRBD1 (5 bases). The V and J ends lost 6 bases and 5 bases respectively, with 19 bases between them. From germline, CDR1 is MNHEY and CDR2 SMNVEV (reference sequence). The length of the CDR3 is 15 residues. This CDR3 reads CASSPERGGRTEAFF. The DNA for the CDR3 is TGTGCCAGCAGCCCCGAACGGGGGGGGAGGACTGAAGCTTTCTTT.

The chain links TRBV5-1 to TRBJ2-1; 9 nucleotides agree with TRBD1. The junction had 2 bases not matched to a gene; V was cut back by 1 base and J by 3 bases. Per germline, CDR1 SGHRS and CDR2 YFSETQ. The CDR3 contains 15 residues. In DNA form, the CDR3 reads TGCGCCAGCAGCTTGAGACAGGGGGTCTACAATGAGCAGTTCTTC. It codes for CASSLRQGVYNEQFF.

The chain is built from TRBV15 and TRBJ2-7; possibly TRBD2 for D (6 bases). The CDR3 is 17 residues long. Germline CDR1 LNHNV, CDR2 YYDKDF (reference sequence). V was pared by 0 bases and J by 1 base, with 16 bases between. This CDR3 reads CATSRDYLLEGSYEQYF. The CDR3 nucleotides are TGTGCCACCAGCAGAGATTACTTGTTGGAGGGGTCCTACGAGCAGTACTTC. Looking up the rest from reference TRBV15 and TRBJ2-7 gives the full variable domain: DAMVIQNPRYQVTQFGKPVTLSCSQTLNHNVMYWYQQKSSQAPKLLFHYYDKDFNNEADTPDNFQSRRPNTSFCFLDIRSPGLGDTAMYLCATSRDYLLEGSYEQYFGPGTRLTVT.

The chain is built from TRBV9 and TRBJ2-6; 7 bases agree with TRBD1. V trimming: 4 bases; J trimming: 0 bases; junction bases outside the gene matches: 7. This CDR3 is built from 17 residues. CDR1 SGDLS and CDR2 YYNGEE come from the germline V gene. The DNA for the CDR3 is TGTGCCAGCAGCCCATGGGACAGTAACTCTGGGGCCAACGTCCTGACTTTC. It is translated as CASSPWDSNSGANVLTF.

The gene calls are TRBV11-3 and TRBJ2-1; D is perhaps TRBD2 (6 bases). In germline, CDR1 is SGHNT, CDR2 YENEEA. V gave up 4 bases and J gave up 7 bases, with 8 bases separating them. The CDR3 runs to 12 residues. The CDR3 loop is CASSSGLNEQFF. The CDR3 nucleotides read TGTGCCAGCAGCTCGGGACTTAATGAGCAGTTCTTC. Combining the CDR3 with reference TRBV11-3 and TRBJ2-1 gives the whole variable domain EAGVVQSPRYKIIEKKQPVAFWCNPISGHNTLYWYLQNLGQGPELLIRYENEEAVDDSQLPKDRFSAERLKGVDSTLKIQPAELGDSAVYLCASSSGLNEQFFGPGTRLTVL.

The chain recombines TRBV19 with TRBJ1-6; no clear D gene. V gave up 3 bases and J gave up 8 bases, with 11 bases separating them. The CDR3 covers 14 residues. CDR1 and CDR2 from the germline V gene are LNHDA and SQIVND (reference sequence). In DNA, the CDR3 is TGTGCCAGTAGTATTCTATACCAGGATTCACCCCTCCACTTT. Its protein product is CASSILYQDSPLHF. The complete variable domain, with remaining parts taken from reference TRBV19 and TRBJ1-6, reads DGGITQSPKYLFRKEGQNVTLSCEQNLNHDAMYWYRQDPGQGLRLIYYSQIVNDFQKGDIAEGYSVSREKKESFPLTVTSAQKNPTAFYLCASSILYQDSPLHFGNGTRLTVT.